One and the same sample provided the 6 T cell receptor beta chains below, sequenced in a study of metastatic and nonmetastatic thyroid tumors. All patients were untreated before thyroid surgery. MiXCR reprocessed the PCR reads for TCRdb. This sample has roughly 13,000 clones, with more than 20% found just once. Sequencing was carried out using tumor tissue. The receptor source for this set is a female donor with papillary thyroid cancer or a benign thyroid nodule (not recorded which). Some clones in this sample may be carry-over from other donors' samples.

The rearrangement joins TRBV6-1 to TRBJ2-5; D remains unclear. The CDR3 loop spans 16 amino acids. V was trimmed by 1 base and J by 1 base, leaving 13 bases between them. Germline V gene lookup returns CDR1 MNHNS and CDR2 SASEGT. The chain's CDR3 is CASSEGGGEFQETQYF. Written as DNA, the CDR3 is TGTGCCAGCAGTGAAGGGGGTGGTGAATTCCAAGAGACCCAGTACTTC.

By share of the sample, this clone is medium-sized (0.01 to 0.1%). This chain uses TRBV12-3 or TRBV12-4 with TRBJ2-2, with D possibly being TRBD1 (5 bases). The CDR3 runs to 13 residues. V was trimmed by 6 bases and J by 5 bases, leaving 10 bases between them. CDR3 sequence: CASRDGATGELFF. Here the CDR3 DNA reads TGTGCCAGCAGAGATGGGGCGACCGGGGAGCTGTTTTTT.

V is TRBV6-1 and J is TRBJ1-2, with TRBD1 as a possible D gene (6 bases). CDR3 size: 14 residues. CDR1 MNHNS and CDR2 SASEGT come from the germline V gene. Trimming took 7 bases from V and 2 from J, leaving 14 bases between them. CDR3 in DNA: TGTGCCAGCATAAGGGATAGGGGGAACTATGGCTACACCTTC. Translation: CASIRDRGNYGYTF.

By frequency in the sample, this clone is medium-sized. V usage is TRBV28 and J usage is TRBJ2-1; 7 bases are a match to TRBD1. V shed 5 bases, J shed 8 bases, and the junction held 12 bases outside the gene matches. This CDR3 is 15 amino acids long. Germline V gene lookup returns CDR1 MDHEN and CDR2 SYDVKM. The CDR3 coding sequence is TGTGCCAGCAGTGGAACCGGGACAGTAGGCGATGAGCAGTTCTTC. Amino acid sequence: CASSGTGTVGDEQFF.

This clone was counted ten times or more. The chain carries TRBV11-1 and TRBJ1-5; no reliable D call. From germline, CDR1 is SGHAT and CDR2 FQDESV (reference sequence). CDR3 length equals 13 residues. Trimming pared 3 bases from V and 3 bases from J, leaving 6 bases between. This chain's CDR3 is CASSFKPNQPQHF. The DNA of the CDR3 is TGTGCCAGCAGCTTCAAACCCAATCAGCCCCAGCATTTT.

This clone is classed as medium-sized. The genes are TRBV27 and TRBJ1-5; TRBD1 is a possible D gene (5 bases). There are 14 residues in the CDR3. V shed 6 bases and J shed 0 bases, with 9 bases lying between them. Germline V lookup: CDR1 MNHEY, CDR2 SMNVEV (reference sequence). CDR3 sequence (DNA): TGTGCCAGCAGAGGGGCAAGTAGCAATCAGCCCCAGCATTTT. Translation: CASRGASSNQPQHF.